The subject of this entry is one T cell receptor beta chain. The target of this receptor is not known. Base-call qualities are not available, and no considerably larger clone is one nucleotide away. The sample belongs to a study of blood T cell repertoires in COVID-19 (dated by TCRdb to 2018 to 2020). With regard to the full study: Collaborator samples came from the United States, Italy and Spain and covered acute and convalescent phases of COVID-19. The material from the prospective study consisted of cDNA or gDNA derived from T cells, B-cell-depleted T cells, or PBMCs. The dataset comprised deeply sampled blood TCRbeta repertoires from subjects exposed to, actively infected with, or recovered from COVID-19. A freely available public database, intended as a resource for researchers studying the immune response to SARS-CoV-2, is where the repertoires were released. The samples were drawn from two sources: the first 160 participants of the ongoing ImmuneRACE study, and approximately 1,300 subjects contributed by 6 global collaborators. A de-identified subject ID, COVID-19 status, age in years and sex were almost always included in the sample metadata. HLA class I and class II types, where available, came from metadata supplied by the sample provider rather than from assay-based typing.

Study-wide conclusions, independent of this receptor: The quantity of clinical and demographic metadata differed by source and by participant and was supplied without curation.

In the prospective study, participants were roughly 18 to 89 years old, resided in approximately 22 geographic areas of the United States, and were enrolled through a virtual design. In the prospective study, cohorts were assigned on the basis of participant-reported clinical history obtained from a screening survey and a study questionnaire. Exposed participants were defined as having been in contact with someone with a PCR-confirmed or clinician-diagnosed COVID-19 case within 2 weeks of study entry. In the prospective study, whole blood, serum and a nasopharyngeal or oropharyngeal swab were collected from each participant by mobile phlebotomists. Over a 2-month period, participants in the prospective study had the option of providing additional blood draws and questionnaires. Blood samples from the prospective study were shipped frozen or at room temperature prior to DNA extraction. TCRbeta CDR3 regions were amplified from genomic DNA by means of the immunoSEQ Assay, a bias-controlled multiplex PCR. The authors processed their data as follows. The number of nucleated cells in each sample was estimated by amplification of reference gene primers within the assay. Sequence reads were collapsed and filtered to measure the absolute abundance of every unique TCRbeta CDR3 rearrangement. For each sample, productive Simpson clonality was calculated as the square root of Simpson's diversity index over productive rearrangements. The table was pulled from immuneACCESS by TCRdb, which kept in-frame rearrangements only. Such tables lose some clones; where checked, under half of the loss comes from unresolved V genes, and the rest has no known cause. V, J and clone size are taken as reported in that table, and D and trimming were inferred from the DNA itself. The sample data list around 250,000 clones, and 88% of these were observed just once. Around 3.1% of the sample is in the top ten clones.

Input material: PBMCs or T cells enriched from blood (not recorded which). The TCR comes from a woman in her 40s who had been exposed to COVID-19.

The CDR3 in this case is CASSRLGQPKNIQYF. The nucleotides are TGTGCCAGCAGCCGACTGGGACAGCCCAAAAACATTCAGTACTTC. The chain is encoded by TRBV14 joined to TRBJ2-4; 7 junctional bases match TRBD1. CDR1 SGHDN and CDR2 FVKESK were looked up in the germline V gene. V has 4 bases trimmed and J has 2 bases trimmed; junction bases matching no gene number 5. From cysteine to phenylalanine, the CDR3 is 15 amino acids long. The sequence is cut down to CDR3 DNA, 45 bases in frame from base 1.